The 10 T cell receptor beta chains presented below share a single source sample, sequenced in a study of T-cell reconstitution after alpha-beta-depleted transplantation in children. Using unique molecular identifiers, the investigators prepared the TCRbeta library. TCRdb itself ran the PCR reads through MiXCR, one entry per CDR3 protein. Counted here are 200,000 to 250,000 distinct CDR3 sequences, under 30% occurring once; the ten biggest clones make up over 2.5%. Sequences were derived from PBMCs, sampled before TCRalphabeta/CD19-depleted stem cell transplant. The receptors stem from a girl aged 2-10 years with Fanconi anemia, due to receive a stem cell transplant.

Ten or more counts support this clonotype. The CDR3 bases are TGTGCCAGCAGTTACGGGGGACTAGCGGGAGTCGACGAGCAGTACTTC. Amino acids: CASSYGGLAGVDEQYF. V and J are TRBV6-5 and TRBJ2-7, with 14 bases matching TRBD2. CDR1 is MNHEY and CDR2 is SVGAGI in the germline V gene. The CDR3 consists of 16 residues. The J segment lost 5 bases and the V segment lost 2 bases, leaving 5 bases of the junction unmatched.

The V call is TRBV6-5, the J call TRBJ2-3; TRBD2 matches 12 bases. The V and J ends lost 4 bases and 6 bases, in that order; junction bases with no gene match: 11. This CDR3 region has 17 residues. Germline V gives CDR1 MNHEY, CDR2 SVGAGI. Here the CDR3 reads CASSSHQGLAGYDTQYF. CDR3 nucleotide sequence: TGTGCCAGCAGTTCCCACCAAGGACTAGCGGGGTACGATACGCAGTATTTT.

This rearrangement joins TRBV29-1 to TRBJ2-1; 7 bases line up with TRBD2. Germline CDR1 and CDR2: SQVTM and ANQGSEA. Losses at the gene ends were 4 bases for V and 4 bases for J; bases not matched to a gene: 7. The CDR3 totals 14 residues. The CDR3 spells CSVVPLAVYNEQFF. CDR3 nucleotides: TGCAGCGTTGTCCCTCTAGCGGTGTACAATGAGCAGTTCTTC.

The chain uses TRBV20-1 and TRBJ2-1; 9 nucleotides agree with TRBD2. Looked up from germline, CDR1 is DFQATT and CDR2 is SNEGSKA (reference sequence). The CDR3 runs to 14 residues. Trimming took 1 base from V and 7 from J; bases not matched to a gene: 5. CDR3 DNA sequence: TGCAGTGCTAGAGGGCTAGCGGGACGTAATGAGCAGTTCTTC. It specifies CSARGLAGRNEQFF.

This clonotype turned up a few times. The chain carries TRBV29-1 and TRBJ2-1; D may be TRBD2 (6 bases). Germline values: CDR1 SQVTM, CDR2 ANQGSEA. Trimming removed 2 bases from V and 3 bases from J, with 8 bases in between. The CDR3 length is 13 residues. In nucleotides, the CDR3 is TGCAGCGTTGAAATCGGGAGCTACAATGAGCAGTTCTTC. It translates to CSVEIGSYNEQFF.

This clonotype has a count of ten or more. The gene calls are TRBV12-3 or TRBV12-4 and TRBJ1-5, with D unresolved. The CDR3 length is 13 residues. Trimming stripped 5 bases from V and 5 bases from J, with 10 bases between. The CDR3 is CASSRGFDQPQHF. In nucleotides, the CDR3 is TGTGCCAGCAGTCGAGGGTTTGATCAGCCCCAGCATTTT.

The genes are TRBV27 and TRBJ2-7, with D uncertain. Germline CDR1 is MNHEY and CDR2 is SMNVEV (reference sequence). V was pared by 5 bases and J by 6 bases, with 14 bases between. The CDR3 is 13 amino acids. In nucleotides, the CDR3 is TGTGCCAGCAGTAACCGACAATTCAGCGAGCAGTACTTC. This sequence encodes CASSNRQFSEQYF.

This clonotype appeared a few times. The V call is TRBV29-1, the J call TRBJ1-1, with 9 bases matching TRBD1. The CDR3 consists of 15 residues. CDR1 is SQVTM, CDR2 ANQGSEA, per germline. The J segment lost 0 bases and the V segment lost 3 bases, leaving 5 bases of the junction unmatched. The CDR3 region is CSVDGTGSLNTEAFF. CDR3 in DNA: TGCAGCGTTGACGGGACAGGGAGCTTGAACACTGAAGCTTTCTTT.

This clonotype has at least ten counts. The CDR3 DNA reads as TGCAGCGTTGTTCAGGGAATGAACACTGAAGCTTTCTTT. Amino acid sequence: CSVVQGMNTEAFF. The chain links TRBV29-1 to TRBJ1-1, with D tentatively TRBD1 (5 bases). Germline loops: CDR1 SQVTM, CDR2 ANQGSEA. CDR3 length equals 13 residues. V lost 4 bases and J lost 0, with 9 bases in between.

The rearrangement joins TRBV14 to TRBJ2-1; 8 nucleotides match TRBD1. This CDR3 contains 15 residues. Germline loops: CDR1 SGHDN, CDR2 FVKESK. J was trimmed by 5 bases and V by 4 bases; bases with no gene match: 7. The CDR3 nucleotides read TGTGCCAGCAGCCTTATCGGACAGGGCAACAATGAGCAGTTCTTC. This translates into CASSLIGQGNNEQFF.